The sequence of this T cell receptor (beta chain) was determined in a study of T cell responses to AZD1222 COVID-19 vaccine. Study-level results: Females made up more of the donors, who were largely white British, and clonal diversity may have come out too low. A rise in Spike-specific TCR breadth and depth followed two AZD1222 doses. Only after the peak T cell response were repertoires sampled. Distributed over spike, vaccine-associated CD4 TCRs predominated at 160-218 and 743-854.

V was pared by 2 bases and J by 3 bases, with 3 bases of the junction left unmatched. This CDR3 region has 14 residues. Germline V gene data show CDR1 as MDHEN and CDR2 as SYDVKM. This clone was counted a single time. Its antigen is unidentified. TCRdb's table, derived via immunoSEQ multiplex PCR, lists solely in-frame clones and lacks some. The profile shows roughly 150,000 clones, 90% of them singletons. The sequences come from peripheral blood, collected 28 days after the second AZD1222 dose. The TCR originated in an adult who received the AZD1222 COVID-19 vaccine. V gene TRBV28 combines with J gene TRBJ1-2; 7 bases fit TRBD1. DNA for the CDR3: TGTGCCAGCAGTTTAAGGACAGGCTACTATGGCTACACCTTC. Translated, it gives CASSLRTGYYGYTF.